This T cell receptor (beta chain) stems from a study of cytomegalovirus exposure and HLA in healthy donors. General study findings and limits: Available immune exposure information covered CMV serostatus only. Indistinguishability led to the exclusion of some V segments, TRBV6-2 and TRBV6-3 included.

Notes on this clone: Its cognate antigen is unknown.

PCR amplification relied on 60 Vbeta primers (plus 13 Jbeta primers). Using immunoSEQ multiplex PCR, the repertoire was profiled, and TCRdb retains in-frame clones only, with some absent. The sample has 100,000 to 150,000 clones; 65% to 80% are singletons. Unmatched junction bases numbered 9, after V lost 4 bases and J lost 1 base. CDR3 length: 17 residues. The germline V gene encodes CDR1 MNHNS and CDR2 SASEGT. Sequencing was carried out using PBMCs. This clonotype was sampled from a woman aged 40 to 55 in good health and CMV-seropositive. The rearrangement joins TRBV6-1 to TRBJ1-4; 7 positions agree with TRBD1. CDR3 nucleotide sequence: TGTGCCAGCAGTGTGAGCCGGGACAGAAAAACTAATGAAAAACTGTTTTTT. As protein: CASSVSRDRKTNEKLFF.